These 15 T cell receptor beta chains were all obtained from the same sample, sequenced in a study of neurological immune-mediated disorders. In TCRdb, the 5' RACE reads were re-called with MiXCR into one record per CDR3 protein. The profile shows tens of thousands of distinct CDR3 sequences, around 9.9% of them singletons. Sequencing used PBMCs. Source of these receptors: a man between 50 and 59 years old in good health.

This clonotype appeared many times. The rearrangement links TRBV29-1 to TRBJ2-3, with 7 bases aligning to TRBD2. This CDR3 is built from 13 residues. In germline, CDR1 is SQVTM, CDR2 ANQGSEA. V dropped 4 bases and J dropped 8; count of bases not matched to a gene: 9. The CDR3 is CSVGAGGEGTQYF. Here the CDR3 DNA reads TGCAGCGTTGGCGCGGGTGGGGAGGGTACGCAGTATTTT.

This clonotype was recorded at least ten times. The V call is TRBV12-3 or TRBV12-4, the J call TRBJ2-3; TRBD2 matches at 12 bases. The CDR3 runs 15 residues. J lost 6 bases, V lost 7 bases, and 8 bases had no gene match. This CDR3 reads CASTELAGGRDTQYF. Here the CDR3 DNA reads TGTGCCAGCACCGAACTAGCGGGGGGTCGGGATACGCAGTATTTT.

This clonotype was recorded at least ten times. This chain connects TRBV5-5 to TRBJ2-3; 8 positions agree with TRBD2. Germline CDR1 SGHKS, CDR2 YYEKEE (reference sequence). CDR3 size: 16 residues. With V trimmed by 4 bases and J by 2 bases, 9 bases remained unmatched. CDR3 residues: CASSRGLAGLTDTQYF. DNA of the CDR3: TGTGCCAGCAGCCGTGGGTTAGCGGGGCTCACAGATACGCAGTATTTT.

This clonotype was seen many times. J is TRBJ2-5 and V is TRBV10-3, with TRBD1 as a possible D gene (6 bases). The CDR3 runs 15 residues. Deletions cut 1 base from V and 4 bases from J, with 13 bases between. Germline assignment: CDR1 ENHRY and CDR2 SYGVKD. The CDR3 is CAISELNRERETQYF. In DNA form, the CDR3 reads TGTGCCATCAGTGAGTTGAACAGGGAAAGAGAGACCCAGTACTTC.

This clonotype was seen many times. The chain joins TRBV6-5 to TRBJ2-1, with 9 positions matching TRBD1. The CDR3 runs to 15 residues. V dropped 6 bases and J dropped 9; count of bases not matched to a gene: 12. Germline values: CDR1 MNHEY, CDR2 SVGAGI. DNA of the CDR3: TGTGCCAGCAGACGCCCGGGACAGGGTAGGGGTGAGCAGTTCTTC. Protein sequence: CASRRPGQGRGEQFF.

Concerning this clonotype itself: The conserved closing phenylalanine or tryptophan is absent in this CDR3, likely reflecting a read error. This chain joins TRBV11-2 and TRBJ2-7, with D uncertain. Trimming removed 5 bases at V and 5 bases at J, with 7 bases between. The length of the CDR3 is 11 residues. Per germline, CDR1 SGHAT and CDR2 FQNNGV. The CDR3 is CASSPRDEQYL. Written as DNA, the CDR3 is TGTGCCAGCAGCCCGAGAGACGAGCAGTACTTA.

This clonotype was seen ten or more times. This chain uses TRBV5-1 with TRBJ2-3; 7 nucleotides match TRBD1. The CDR3 is 17 amino acids. Unmatched junction bases numbered 10, after V lost 1 base and J lost 2 bases. Germline CDR1 reads SGHRS; CDR2 reads YFSETQ. In nucleotides, the CDR3 is TGCGCCAGCAGCTTGTCCCCCGACAGGGTGAACACAGATACGCAGTATTTT. Its protein product is CASSLSPDRVNTDTQYF.

This clonotype was counted ten times or more. V and J are TRBV7-3 and TRBJ2-2; 13 bases agree with TRBD2. The CDR3 runs to 15 residues. V was pared by 4 bases and J by 5 bases, with 1 base of the junction left unmatched. Germline assignment: CDR1 SGHTA and CDR2 FQGTGA. The CDR3 loop reads CASSSGLAGTGELFF. The CDR3 DNA is TGTGCCAGCAGCTCGGGACTAGCGGGAACCGGGGAGCTGTTTTTT.

This clonotype occurred many times. V usage is TRBV5-1 and J usage is TRBJ2-1, with 12 nucleotides matching TRBD1. Germline lookup yields CDR1 SGHRS and CDR2 YFSETQ. Trimming cost V 3 bases and J 8 bases; bases outside gene matches: 18. This CDR3 contains 19 residues. Here the CDR3 reads CASSSSRDRGRGAIDEQFF. CDR3 DNA sequence: TGCGCCAGCAGCTCGTCCCGGGACAGGGGGCGCGGGGCAATCGATGAGCAGTTCTTC.

This clonotype was found many times. The rearrangement uses TRBV4-1 and TRBJ2-1, with D hard to call. The V end was cut by 1 base, the J end by 5 bases, with 12 bases between. Germline CDR1 and CDR2: MGHRA and YSYEKL. The CDR3 has 15 residues. The CDR3 nucleotides read TGCGCCAGCAGCCAAGGGGCCAGGCGACACAATGAGCAGTTCTTC. Translated: CASSQGARRHNEQFF.

This clonotype was counted many times. In DNA form, the CDR3 reads TGTGCCAGCAAAGAATACCGGGACCCAAACCTGGATACGCAGTATTTT. Protein product: CASKEYRDPNLDTQYF. The J gene is TRBJ2-3, the V gene TRBV12-3 or TRBV12-4, with D perhaps matching TRBD1 or TRBD2 (5 bases each). V lost 7 bases and J lost 6, with 23 bases in between. The CDR3 consists of 16 residues.

This clonotype was counted ten times or more. V is TRBV12-3 or TRBV12-4 and J is TRBJ1-2; no definite D call. The CDR3 is 12 residues long. Trimming took off 6 bases at V and 5 bases at J, with 10 bases between the two ends. This CDR3 reads CASRVRAYGYTF. CDR3 nucleotides: TGTGCCAGCAGGGTGAGGGCTTATGGCTACACCTTC.

This clonotype was observed at least ten times. The chain uses TRBV14 and TRBJ2-7; 7 nucleotides line up with TRBD2. The CDR3 contains 14 residues. The germline CDR1 and CDR2 sequences are SGHDN and FVKESK. The V segment lost 0 bases and the J segment 10 bases; nucleotides outside the gene matches: 9. The CDR3 region has the DNA TGTGCCAGCAGCCAAGACTACGTGGGGGGGTTACAGTACTTC. Translation gives CASSQDYVGGLQYF.

This clonotype was observed many times. The chain employs TRBV6-6 and TRBJ2-5; 10 bases fit TRBD2. Losses at the gene ends were 2 bases for V and 4 bases for J; bases not matched to a gene: 10. The V gene's germline CDR1 is MNHNY and CDR2 SVGAGI (reference sequence). This CDR3 has 17 residues. CDR3 DNA: TGTGCCAGCAGTTACGTAGTTAGCGGGAGGTTAACAGAGACCCAGTACTTC. Amino acid sequence: CASSYVVSGRLTETQYF.

Ten or more counts support this clonotype. V gene TRBV12-3 or TRBV12-4 combines with J gene TRBJ2-7; D might be TRBD2 (5 bases). Trimming took 8 bases from V and 0 from J, leaving 8 bases between them. The CDR3 consists of 12 residues. CDR3 in DNA: TGTGCCAGCGAGACTAACTCCTACGAGCAGTACTTC. It specifies CASETNSYEQYF.